A selection of T cell receptor beta chains follows, all from one sample in a study of cytomegalovirus exposure and HLA in healthy donors. Profiled with immunoSEQ multiplex PCR; TCRdb holds only in-frame clones, not every one. This sample has more than 75,000 clones, with roughly three quarters found just once. The sample taken for sequencing was PBMCs. Source of these receptors: a woman aged 40 to 50 in good health and CMV-seronegative. Each CDR3 is given with its conserved first and last residue. Each record gives: CDR3 length, V gene, J gene, CDR3 protein.

>16|TRBV7-9|TRBJ1-2
CSSSLQPGIGGDGYTF
>15|TRBV2|TRBJ1-5
CASSGGARSNQPQHF
>13|TRBV10-3|TRBJ1-2
CAISLQGLGGYTF
>16|TRBV4-2|TRBJ1-5
CASSQDRGHSNQPQHF
>12|TRBV12-5|TRBJ1-5
CASNRDGQPQHF
>15|TRBV7-9|TRBJ2-2
CASSPGETNTGELFF
>14|TRBV6-5|TRBJ2-1
CASRGLAVYNEQFF
>12|TRBV29-1|TRBJ2-5
CSVEGHEETQYF
>13|TRBV30|TRBJ1-5
CAWRTGLDQPQHF
>11|TRBV20-1|TRBJ2-5
CSGTGEETQYF
>12|TRBV7-2|TRBJ1-4
CASSYTAAELFF
>14|TRBV19|TRBJ2-1
CASSSSSSYNEQFF
>16|TRBV7-9|TRBJ2-2
CASSLKGTQNTGELFF
>15|TRBV7-2|TRBJ2-1
CASSLRGGAGYEQFF
>13|TRBV29-1|TRBJ2-7
CSARTGGPYEQYF
>14|TRBV6-1|TRBJ1-4
CASRARDRGEKLFF
>16|TRBV30|TRBJ2-3
CAWTSRRGGAADTQYF
>16|TRBV29-1|TRBJ1-2
CSVEEGDRRTNYGYTF
>18|TRBV4-1|TRBJ1-5
CASSHQLRGAGLAQPQHF
>15|TRBV7-3|TRBJ2-2
CASSSWGGGTGELFF
>16|TRBV5-1|TRBJ2-7
CASSLYRRGSTYEQYF
>14|TRBV6-5|TRBJ1-6
CASGTGGPGSPLHF
>13|TRBV19|TRBJ1-1
CASSSQVNTEAFF
>14|TRBV6-5|TRBJ1-2
CASSSQQGSGGYTF
>13|TRBV7-2|TRBJ2-5
CASSLRVTETQYF
>12|TRBV2|TRBJ2-5
CASSDYQETQYF
>15|TRBV9|TRBJ1-4
CASSVTSGGNEKLFF
>14|TRBV5-1|TRBJ2-7
CASSLDGSPYEQYF
>14|TRBV11-2|TRBJ2-2
CASSLDPGVGELFF
>17|TRBV6-1|TRBJ2-6
CASSVRTGGSGANVLTF
>14|TRBV7-2|TRBJ1-4
CASSLRTGGEKLFF
>14|TRBV2|TRBJ1-1
CASSEGRANTEAFF
>13|TRBV30|TRBJ2-5
CAWSVQPQETQYF
>17|TRBV7-2|TRBJ1-2
CASSLNGGQGRHGGYTF
>16|TRBV5-1|TRBJ2-6
CASSLAGRAGANVLTF
>18|TRBV19|TRBJ2-7
CASSKVGTSGGGAAEQYF
>16|TRBV4-1|TRBJ1-5
CASSQDAGAYNQPQHF
>13|TRBV4-2|TRBJ1-5
CASSPSPGEPQHF
>16|TRBV4-1|TRBJ1-4
CASSQEGGHRDEKLFF
>15|TRBV9|TRBJ2-3
CASSATSGSTDTQYF
>14|TRBV19|TRBJ2-7
CASRLSGSRYEQYF
>16|TRBV5-1|TRBJ2-7
CASSHPGQAPPYEQYF
>14|TRBV30|TRBJ1-4
CAWSEGATNEKLFF
>13|TRBV30|TRBJ1-2
CAWNTGAPVGYTF
>15|TRBV2|TRBJ2-1
CASRAGPSSYNEQFF
>16|TRBV7-2|TRBJ2-5
CASSLIPWGPGETQYF
>11|TRBV20-1|TRBJ2-7
CSAEHNYEQYF
>15|TRBV2|TRBJ1-6
CASKKGDVDNSPLHF
>15|TRBV5-4|TRBJ1-2
CASSKDRGRYYGYTF
>13|TRBV5-1|TRBJ1-6
CASRTEVNSPLHF
>13|TRBV30|TRBJ1-5
CAWAQGSDQPQHF
>14|TRBV4-2|TRBJ2-7
CASSVASGSYEQYF
>15|TRBV6-6|TRBJ2-7
CASSYLGGGTYEQYF
>17|TRBV7-9|TRBJ2-3
CASSLVASLGFTDTQYF
>15|TRBV5-1|TRBJ2-3
CASSLSQVVTDTQYF
>15|TRBV27|TRBJ1-1
CASTAEVGGRSEAFF
>15|TRBV4-2|TRBJ2-3
CASSGDYLSTDTQYF
>15|TRBV7-6|TRBJ1-3
CASSLEGDSGNTIYF
>11|TRBV20-1|TRBJ2-7
CSAYRGHEQYF